This T cell receptor (beta chain) comes out of a study of beta chain features in type 1 diabetes. About the research overall: Patients were similar to healthy donors in age and gender (as well as in cell yields).

This clone turned up a few times. Its cognate antigen is unknown. Study-wide results and limits: Sampled from patients, naive, central memory and Treg TCRB repertoires appeared more similar than those sampled from healthy donors. Type 1 diabetes patients had moderately but significantly shorter TCRB CDR3s in all four CD4+ subsets.

Expressed TCRB transcripts were sequenced because the entire RNA isolate underwent reverse transcription. The table came from immunoSEQ multiplex PCR; TCRdb's copy has only in-frame clones and leaves some out. The data show around 710,000 clones, around 12% seen once. Every donor provided one heparinised blood draw, which averaged about 110 mL. CD4+ naive, central memory, regulatory and stem cell-like memory cells were sorted via CD45RO/CCR7/CD25/CD127/CD95/CD27. The germline V gene has CDR1 SGHAT and CDR2 FQDESV (reference sequence). The ends were cut back, 5 bases at V and 2 bases at J, with 16 bases in the middle. CDR3 length: 15 residues.

The sequence was collected from a young man with type 1 diabetes. Sequenced material: naive CD4+ T cells from blood. This chain joins TRBV11-1 and TRBJ2-7, with unresolved D. CDR3 region: CASSPMVQVTYEQYF. The CDR3 DNA sequence: TGTGCCAGCAGCCCAATGGTTCAGGTTACCTACGAGCAGTACTTC.